This entry lists 32 T cell receptor beta chains sequenced from one sample in a study of CXCR3-negative and CXCR3-positive naive CD8 T cells. Libraries of TRB cDNA were made by 5' RACE and carried UMIs. Reanalyzing the 5' RACE reads, TCRdb keeps one entry per CDR3 protein, without DNA. The sample's table shows around 50,000 distinct CDR3 sequences. Sequenced input: memory CD8+ T cells from blood. These receptors were obtained from a human donor in good health. Some clones in this sample may be carry-over from other donors' samples.

This sequence joins TRBV29-1 and TRBJ1-2; TCRdb's D gene call, TRBD1, goes unchecked for lack of DNA. This CDR3 contains 12 residues. CDR1 and CDR2 from the germline V gene are SQVTM and ANQGSEA. CDR3 sequence: CSVPGANYGYTF.

The V gene is TRBV4-3, the J gene TRBJ1-1. This CDR3 is built from 13 residues. Germline V lookup: CDR1 LGHNA, CDR2 YSLEER. CDR3 residues: CASSQAGNTEAFF.

The chain uses TRBV7-2 and TRBJ2-2; TCRdb indicates TRBD1, and absent DNA this call remains unverified. Germline V CDR1 and CDR2: SGHTA, FQGNSA. CDR3 length: 17 amino acids. This CDR3 is CASSLDSYTANTGELFF.

Frequency places this clonotype as medium-sized. The CDR3 sequence: CATSRVASGTYEQYF. This rearrangement joins TRBV15 to TRBJ2-7; absent DNA, TCRdb's TRBD2 call cannot be checked. CDR1 is LNHNV and CDR2 is YYDKDF in the germline V gene (reference sequence). The CDR3 spans 15 residues.

This CDR3 is CASSYSGFYEQYF. The genes are TRBV27 and TRBJ2-7; TCRdb lists TRBD2, though no DNA is available to test this call. Germline V gene lookup returns CDR1 MNHEY and CDR2 SMNVEV (reference sequence). CDR3 length: 13 residues.

The chain carries TRBV12-3 or TRBV12-4 and TRBJ2-3; the D gene TCRdb calls, TRBD1, cannot be checked with no DNA. The CDR3 sequence is 16 residues long. The CDR3 sequence is CASSPPTGRVTDTQYF.

The chain is built from TRBV28 and TRBJ2-4; no DNA is available, so the TRBD1 call from TCRdb remains unchecked. The CDR3 is 14 amino acids. Germline lookup yields CDR1 MDHEN and CDR2 SYDVKM. The CDR3 loop is CASSLRDTPNIQYF.

The CDR3 sequence is CASSLVLGRPSEQFF. The rearrangement joins TRBV7-9 to TRBJ2-1; the D call from TCRdb, TRBD2, cannot be confirmed without DNA. In germline, CDR1 is SEHNR, CDR2 FQNEAQ (reference sequence). There are 15 residues in the CDR3.

This chain connects TRBV20-1 to TRBJ2-7; TCRdb calls TRBD2, which cannot be checked without DNA. Per germline, CDR1 DFQATT and CDR2 SNEGSKA (reference sequence). The CDR3 runs 15 residues. Here the CDR3 reads CSARDIAGTPYEQYF.

The V and J genes are TRBV20-1 and TRBJ2-3. This CDR3 contains 12 residues. CDR1 DFQATT and CDR2 SNEGSKA come from the germline V gene (reference sequence). The CDR3 loop is CSAGSSSDTQYF.

CDR3 residues: CASSLTWPPLAGISTDTQYF. The gene calls are TRBV5-1 and TRBJ2-3; the TRBD2 assignment by TCRdb is unverifiable without DNA. The CDR3 length is 20 residues. Per germline, CDR1 SGHRS and CDR2 YFSETQ.

The gene calls are TRBV29-1 and TRBJ1-1. Germline loops: CDR1 SQVTM, CDR2 ANQGSEA. The CDR3 has 12 residues. CDR3 region: CSVSLPGSEAFF. The full variable domain, rest sourced from reference TRBV29-1 and TRBJ1-1, is SAVISQKPSRDICQRGTSLTIQCQVDSQVTMMFWYRQQPGQSLTLIATANQGSEATYESGFVIDKFPISRPNLTFSTLTVSNMSPEDSSIYLCSVSLPGSEAFFGQGTRLTVV.

The V gene is TRBV4-2, the J gene TRBJ2-1; there is no DNA to check the TCRdb D call of TRBD2. CDR1 is LGHNA and CDR2 is YNFKEQ in the germline V gene. The CDR3 extends over 15 amino acids. The CDR3 sequence is CASSPWEASGNEQFF.

The chain uses TRBV6-2 or TRBV6-3 and TRBJ1-1; the TCRdb call, TRBD1, lacks DNA for checking. Germline V gene data show CDR1 as MNHEY and CDR2 as SVGEGT. This CDR3 comprises 14 residues. CDR3 residues: CASERDSMNTEAFF.

J is TRBJ1-1 and V is TRBV5-1; TCRdb selects TRBD1, and the lack of DNA leaves this call unchecked. The germline CDR1 and CDR2 sequences are SGHRS and YFSETQ. The CDR3 sequence is 15 residues long. This CDR3 is CASSQGQGASLEAFF.

The chain is built from TRBV11-3 and TRBJ2-2. CDR3 length: 14 residues. CDR1 SGHNT and CDR2 YENEEA come from the germline V gene. The CDR3 spells CASSPIYDTGELLF.

The chain joins TRBV10-2 to TRBJ1-5. Germline-derived CDR1 and CDR2 are WSHSY and SAAADI. The CDR3 consists of 13 residues. The CDR3 here is CASGDTQVAPQHF.

CDR3 in amino acids: CASSPLPRSSYEQYF. This sequence joins TRBV7-6 and TRBJ2-7; TCRdb's D gene call, TRBD1, goes unchecked for lack of DNA. Germline CDR1 SGHVS, CDR2 FNYEAQ. This CDR3 contains 15 residues.

V is TRBV2 and J is TRBJ1-1. The length of the CDR3 is 11 residues. Germline lookup yields CDR1 SNHLY and CDR2 FYNNEI. The CDR3 protein is CASISNTEAFF.

The chain joins TRBV29-1 to TRBJ2-1. Germline-derived CDR1 and CDR2 are SQVTM and ANQGSEA. CDR3 length: 16 residues. CDR3: CSVEGVGGGSYNEQFF.

The V call is TRBV4-3, the J call TRBJ2-7; there is no DNA to check the TCRdb D call of TRBD1. Germline V gene lookup returns CDR1 LGHNA and CDR2 YSLEER. The CDR3 loop spans 15 amino acids. This CDR3 reads CASSQEGAGVYEQYF.

The chain carries TRBV7-9 and TRBJ2-1. Germline CDR1 is SEHNR and CDR2 is FQNEAQ (reference sequence). This CDR3 contains 12 residues. Here the CDR3 reads CASSLSYNEQFF.

V usage is TRBV28 and J usage is TRBJ2-5; TCRdb lists TRBD1, though no DNA is available to test this call. This CDR3 spans 15 amino acids. The germline V gene encodes CDR1 MDHEN and CDR2 SYDVKM. This CDR3 reads CASSPADLAMEPQYF. The full variable domain, in which reference TRBV28 and TRBJ2-5 provide the parts outside the CDR3, is DVKVTQSSRYLVKRTGEKVFLECVQDMDHENMFWYRQDPGLGLRLIYFSYDVKMKEKGDIPEGYSVSREKKERFSLILESASTNQTSMYLCASSPADLAMEPQYFGPGTRLLVL.

This chain connects TRBV28 to TRBJ2-1; TCRdb's D call of TRBD1 is untestable without DNA. Germline CDR1 MDHEN, CDR2 SYDVKM. CDR3 length: 16 residues. This chain's CDR3 is CASSLAADRGGNEQFF. The full variable domain, with the rest looked up from reference TRBV28 and TRBJ2-1, is DVKVTQSSRYLVKRTGEKVFLECVQDMDHENMFWYRQDPGLGLRLIYFSYDVKMKEKGDIPEGYSVSREKKERFSLILESASTNQTSMYLCASSLAADRGGNEQFFGPGTRLTVL.

The V gene is TRBV28, the J gene TRBJ1-5; the TCRdb D gene call, TRBD1, has no DNA to confirm it. CDR1 is MDHEN, CDR2 SYDVKM, per germline. This CDR3 region has 14 residues. CDR3 in amino acids: CASSSGHSNQPQHF.

The chain carries TRBV7-2 and TRBJ2-5; TCRdb reports TRBD2, a call that lacks DNA to check it against. The CDR3 runs 14 residues. Germline V CDR1 and CDR2: SGHTA, FQGNSA. CDR3 sequence: CASSTLAVRGTQYF.

This chain joins TRBV3-1 and TRBJ2-3; TCRdb's assignment of TRBD2 cannot be checked, as there is no DNA. This CDR3 spans 17 amino acids. Germline CDR1 is LGHDT and CDR2 is YNNKEL (reference sequence). The CDR3 is CASSLWDSGTNTDTQYF.

CDR3 residues: CASSIGPDSTYEQYF. V gene TRBV19 combines with J gene TRBJ2-7; lacking DNA, the TRBD2 call made by TCRdb goes unchecked. Germline V gives CDR1 LNHDA, CDR2 SQIVND (reference sequence). The CDR3 length is 15 residues.

This sequence joins TRBV20-1 and TRBJ2-7. This CDR3 is built from 11 residues. Germline V gene sequence: CDR1 DFQATT, CDR2 SNEGSKA (reference sequence). CDR3: CSAREVYEQYF.

The CDR3 here is CSARRGPYSDQPQHF. The chain employs TRBV20-1 and TRBJ1-5. This CDR3 has 15 residues. CDR1 DFQATT and CDR2 SNEGSKA come from the germline V gene (reference sequence).

The J gene is TRBJ2-5, the V gene TRBV5-1. CDR1 is SGHRS, CDR2 YFSETQ, per germline. The CDR3 is 11 residues long. The CDR3: CASRFGETQYF.

This chain uses TRBV5-1 with TRBJ2-7; without DNA, the TCRdb call of TRBD1 cannot be checked. Germline V gives CDR1 SGHRS, CDR2 YFSETQ. The CDR3 is 14 amino acids. CDR3 protein: CASSSMTGPYEQYF.